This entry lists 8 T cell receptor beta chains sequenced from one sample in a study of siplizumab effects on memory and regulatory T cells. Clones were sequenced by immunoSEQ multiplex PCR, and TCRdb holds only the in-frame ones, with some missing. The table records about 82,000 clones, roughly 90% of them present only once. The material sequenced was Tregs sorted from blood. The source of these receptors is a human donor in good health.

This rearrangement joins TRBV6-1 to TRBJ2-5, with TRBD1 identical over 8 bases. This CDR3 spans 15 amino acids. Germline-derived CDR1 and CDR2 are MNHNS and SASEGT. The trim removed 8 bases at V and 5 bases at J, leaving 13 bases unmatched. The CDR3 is CASRPGQGFSETQYF. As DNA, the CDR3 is TGTGCCAGCCGCCCAGGACAGGGATTTTCGGAGACCCAGTACTTC.

Here the CDR3 reads CASSQGGGLSTDTQYF. CDR3 nucleotide sequence: TGCGCCAGCAGCCAAGGTGGGGGCCTTAGCACAGATACGCAGTATTTT. This chain links TRBV4-1 with TRBJ2-3; D is possibly TRBD1 (6 bases). The CDR3 loop spans 16 amino acids. V dropped 1 base and J dropped 0 bases, with 11 bases sitting between them. Germline V gene sequence: CDR1 MGHRA, CDR2 YSYEKL.

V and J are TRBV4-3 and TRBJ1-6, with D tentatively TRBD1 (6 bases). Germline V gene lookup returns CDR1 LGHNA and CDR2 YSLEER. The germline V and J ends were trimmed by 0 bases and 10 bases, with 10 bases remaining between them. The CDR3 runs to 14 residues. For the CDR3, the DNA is TGCGCCAGCAGCCAAGATGGGGGCGGGTCACCCCTCCACTTT. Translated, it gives CASSQDGGGSPLHF.

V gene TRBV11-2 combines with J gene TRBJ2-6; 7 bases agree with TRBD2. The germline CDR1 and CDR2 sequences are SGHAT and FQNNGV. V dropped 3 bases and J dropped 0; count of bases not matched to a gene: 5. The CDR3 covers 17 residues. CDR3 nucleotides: TGTGCCAGCAGCTTTCTAGCGGCCCTCTCTGGGGCCAACGTCCTGACTTTC. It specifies CASSFLAALSGANVLTF.

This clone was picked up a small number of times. DNA for the CDR3: TGCAGTGCTATGCCGGCAGGAGAAGCTTTCTTT. Its translation: CSAMPAGEAFF. This chain connects TRBV20-1 to TRBJ1-1, with unresolved D. This CDR3 has 11 residues. With 4 bases removed from V and 8 bases from J, the gap between germline ends came to 11 bases. Looked up from germline, CDR1 is DFQATT and CDR2 is SNEGSKA (reference sequence).

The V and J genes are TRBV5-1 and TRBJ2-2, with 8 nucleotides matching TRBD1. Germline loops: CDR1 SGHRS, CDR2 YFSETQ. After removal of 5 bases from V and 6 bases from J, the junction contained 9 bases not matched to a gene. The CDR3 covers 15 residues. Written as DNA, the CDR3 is TGCGCCAGCAGATCAGGACAGGGAAGCGCCGGGGAGCTGTTTTTT. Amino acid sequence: CASRSGQGSAGELFF.

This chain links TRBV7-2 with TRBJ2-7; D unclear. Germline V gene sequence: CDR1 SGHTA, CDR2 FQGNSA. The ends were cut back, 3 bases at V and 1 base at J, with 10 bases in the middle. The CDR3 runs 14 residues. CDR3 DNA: TGTGCCAGCAGCTTCGACGGCGGATCCTACGAGCAGTACTTC. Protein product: CASSFDGGSYEQYF.

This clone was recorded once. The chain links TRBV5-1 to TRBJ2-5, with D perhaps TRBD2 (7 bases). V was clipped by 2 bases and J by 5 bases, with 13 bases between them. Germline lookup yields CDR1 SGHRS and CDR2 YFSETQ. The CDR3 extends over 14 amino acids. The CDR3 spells CASSLAGEGETQYF. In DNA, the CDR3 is TGCGCCAGCAGCTTAGCAGGGGAGGGGGAGACCCAGTACTTC.